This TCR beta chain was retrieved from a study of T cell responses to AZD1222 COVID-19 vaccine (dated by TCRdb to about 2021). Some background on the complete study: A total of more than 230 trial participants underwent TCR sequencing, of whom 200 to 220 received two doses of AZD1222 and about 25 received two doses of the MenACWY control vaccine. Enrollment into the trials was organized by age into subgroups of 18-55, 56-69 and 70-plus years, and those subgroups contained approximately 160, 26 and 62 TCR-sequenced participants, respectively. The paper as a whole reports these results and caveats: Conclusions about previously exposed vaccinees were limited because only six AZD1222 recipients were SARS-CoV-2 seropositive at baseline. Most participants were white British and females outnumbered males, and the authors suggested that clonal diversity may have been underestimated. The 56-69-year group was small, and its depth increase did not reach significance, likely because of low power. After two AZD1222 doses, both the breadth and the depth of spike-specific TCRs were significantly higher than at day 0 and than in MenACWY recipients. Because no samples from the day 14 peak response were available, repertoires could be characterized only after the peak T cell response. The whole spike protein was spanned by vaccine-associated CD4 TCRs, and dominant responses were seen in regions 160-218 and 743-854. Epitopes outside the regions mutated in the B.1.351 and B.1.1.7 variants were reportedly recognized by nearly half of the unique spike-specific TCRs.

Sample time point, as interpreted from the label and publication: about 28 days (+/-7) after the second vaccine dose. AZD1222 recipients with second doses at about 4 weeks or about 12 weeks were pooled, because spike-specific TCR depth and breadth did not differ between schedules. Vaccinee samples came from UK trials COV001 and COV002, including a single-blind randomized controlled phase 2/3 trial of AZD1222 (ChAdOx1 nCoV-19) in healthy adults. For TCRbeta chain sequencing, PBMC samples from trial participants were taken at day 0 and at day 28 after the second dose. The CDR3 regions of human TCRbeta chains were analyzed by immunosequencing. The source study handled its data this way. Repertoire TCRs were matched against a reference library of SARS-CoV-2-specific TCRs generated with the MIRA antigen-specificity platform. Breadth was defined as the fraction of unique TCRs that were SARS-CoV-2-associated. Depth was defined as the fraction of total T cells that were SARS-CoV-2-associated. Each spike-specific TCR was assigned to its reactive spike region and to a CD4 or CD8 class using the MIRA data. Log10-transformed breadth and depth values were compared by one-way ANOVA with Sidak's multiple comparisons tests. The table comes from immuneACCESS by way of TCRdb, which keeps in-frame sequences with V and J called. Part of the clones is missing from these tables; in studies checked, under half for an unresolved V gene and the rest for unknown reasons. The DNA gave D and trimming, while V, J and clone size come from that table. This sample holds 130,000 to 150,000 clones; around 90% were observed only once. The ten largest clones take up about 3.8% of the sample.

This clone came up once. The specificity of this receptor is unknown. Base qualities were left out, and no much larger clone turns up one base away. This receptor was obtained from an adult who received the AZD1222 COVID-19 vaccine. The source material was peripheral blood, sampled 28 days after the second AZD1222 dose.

This receptor has the CDR3 CASSSAPGLAGVSPETQYF. The nucleotide sequence is given as TGTGCCAGCAGCTCAGCTCCGGGACTAGCGGGGGTTTCGCCAGAGACCCAGTACTTC. This chain is built from TRBV11-2 and TRBJ2-5; 14 bases in the middle match TRBD2. The germline V gene gives CDR1 as SGHAT and CDR2 as FQNNGV. Ends trimmed: V by 4 bases, J by 4 bases; bases unmatched to a gene: 14. The CDR3 holds 19 amino acids from the cysteine to the phenylalanine. Only the CDR3 region is kept as DNA, spanning 57 bases read in frame from base 1. With the rest looked up from the reference TRBV11-2 and TRBJ2-5 genes rather than sequenced, the full variable domain is EAGVAQSPRYKIIEKRQSVAFWCNPISGHATLYWYQQILGQGPKLLIQFQNNGVVDDSQLPKDRFSAERLKGVDSTLKIQPAKLEDSAVYLCASSSAPGLAGVSPETQYFGPGTRLLVL.